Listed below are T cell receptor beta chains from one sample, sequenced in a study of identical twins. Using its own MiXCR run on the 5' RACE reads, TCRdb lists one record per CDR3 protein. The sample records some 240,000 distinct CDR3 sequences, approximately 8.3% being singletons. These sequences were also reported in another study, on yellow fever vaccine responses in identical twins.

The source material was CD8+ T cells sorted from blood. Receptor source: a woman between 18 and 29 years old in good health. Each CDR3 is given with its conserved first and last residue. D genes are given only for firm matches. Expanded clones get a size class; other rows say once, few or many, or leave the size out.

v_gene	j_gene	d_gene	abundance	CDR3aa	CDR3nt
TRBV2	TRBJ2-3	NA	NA	CASRGLRLDTQYF	TGTGCCAGCAGGGGCCTAAGGTTGGATACGCAGTATTTT
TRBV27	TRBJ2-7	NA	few	CASSSPLEQYF	TGTGCCAGCAGTTCCCCCCTCGAGCAGTACTTC
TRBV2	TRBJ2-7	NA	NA	CASKWVSSYEQYF	TGTGCCAGCAAATGGGTGAGCTCCTACGAGCAGTACTTC
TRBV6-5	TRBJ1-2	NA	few	CASSYQNEDRGYTF	TGTGCCAGCAGTTACCAAAATGAAGATAGGGGCTACACCTTC
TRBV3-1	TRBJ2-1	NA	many	CASTEDGSSYNEQFF	TGTGCCAGCACCGAGGACGGGAGCTCCTACAATGAGCAGTTCTTC
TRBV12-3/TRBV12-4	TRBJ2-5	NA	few	CASTQGLAYVTQYF	TGTGCCAGCACCCAAGGGCTCGCATATGTGACCCAGTACTTC
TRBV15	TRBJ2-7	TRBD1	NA	CATSPGQRRSSYEQYF	TGTGCCACCAGCCCGGGACAGCGAAGGAGCTCCTACGAGCAGTACTTC
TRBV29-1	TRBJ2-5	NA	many	CSAGRLGQQETQYF	TGCAGCGCGGGACGACTCGGACAACAAGAGACCCAGTACTTC
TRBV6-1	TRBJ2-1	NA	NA	CASSVRIGGSYNEQFF	TGTGCCAGCAGTGTACGAATAGGAGGCTCCTACAATGAGCAGTTCTTC
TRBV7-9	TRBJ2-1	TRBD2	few	CASSFNLAGGYNEQFF	TGTGCCAGCAGCTTTAATCTAGCGGGAGGTTACAATGAGCAGTTCTTC
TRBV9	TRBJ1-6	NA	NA	CASSEGRRNSPLHF	TGTGCCAGCAGCGAGGGACGGAGAAATTCACCCCTCCACTTT
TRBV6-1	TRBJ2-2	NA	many	CASSPGIGGELFF	TGTGCCAGCAGTCCGGGGATTGGCGGGGAGCTGTTTTTT
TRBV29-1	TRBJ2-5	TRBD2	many	CSVAGLAYPEETQYF	TGCAGCGTTGCGGGACTAGCGTACCCCGAAGAGACCCAGTACTTC
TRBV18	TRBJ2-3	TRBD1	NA	CASSPPGQGRTDTQYF	TGTGCCAGCTCACCACCGGGACAGGGGCGCACAGATACGCAGTATTTT
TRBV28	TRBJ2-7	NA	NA	CASSLITSTYEQYF	TGTGCCAGCAGTTTAATTACATCTACCTACGAGCAGTACTTC
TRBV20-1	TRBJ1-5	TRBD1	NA	CSTGVGNQPQHF	TGCAGCACAGGGGTGGGCAATCAGCCCCAGCATTTT
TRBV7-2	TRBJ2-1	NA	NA	CASSPPSGRNEQFF	TGTGCCAGCAGCCCCCCCTCGGGGCGGAATGAGCAGTTCTTC
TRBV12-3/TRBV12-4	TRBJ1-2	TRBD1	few	CASSYSQTGGSGYTF	TGTGCCAGCAGTTATTCCCAGACAGGGGGCTCTGGCTACACCTTC
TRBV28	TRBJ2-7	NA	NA	CASSYQGGGASRYEQYF	TGTGCCAGCAGTTACCAAGGGGGGGGCGCGTCTCGCTACGAGCAGTACTTC
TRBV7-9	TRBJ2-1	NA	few	CASSFPAADEQFF	TGTGCCAGCAGCTTCCCCGCGGCGGATGAGCAGTTCTTC
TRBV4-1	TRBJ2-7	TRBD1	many	CASSPLELGGDVLQYF	TGCGCCAGCAGCCCCCTGGAGTTAGGGGGCGATGTACTGCAGTACTTC
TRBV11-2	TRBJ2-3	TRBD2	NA	CASSLTLGPRGVTDTQYF	TGTGCCAGCAGCTTAACCCTTGGGCCGCGGGGGGTCACAGATACGCAGTATTTT
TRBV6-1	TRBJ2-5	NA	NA	CASTSPGGGLETQYF	TGTGCCAGCACCTCCCCTGGTGGGGGGCTGGAGACCCAGTACTTC
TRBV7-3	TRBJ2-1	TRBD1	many	CASSLLSTGASENEQFF	TGTGCCAGCAGCTTACTAAGTACAGGGGCCTCGGAGAATGAGCAGTTCTTC
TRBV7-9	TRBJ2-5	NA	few	CASSQSEPAVRQETQYF	TGTGCCAGCAGCCAGTCGGAGCCAGCGGTACGCCAAGAGACCCAGTACTTC
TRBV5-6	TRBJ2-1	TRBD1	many	CASSYGTGGYNEQFF	TGTGCCAGCAGCTATGGGACAGGGGGGTACAATGAGCAGTTCTTC
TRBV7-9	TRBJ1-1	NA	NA	CASSLSKRNTEAFF	TGTGCCAGCAGCTTAAGCAAGAGGAACACTGAAGCTTTCTTT
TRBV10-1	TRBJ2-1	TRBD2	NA	CASSDQEREGQVEQFF	TGCGCCAGCAGTGATCAAGAGCGGGAGGGCCAGGTGGAGCAGTTCTTC
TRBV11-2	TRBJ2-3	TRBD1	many	CASSSIGTDPTYTQYF	TGTGCCAGCAGCTCTATCGGGACAGACCCTACGTATACGCAGTATTTT
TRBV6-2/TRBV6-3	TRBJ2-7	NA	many	CASRGAEAPSYEQYF	TGTGCCAGCAGGGGAGCGGAGGCCCCGAGCTACGAGCAGTACTTC
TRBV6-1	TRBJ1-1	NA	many	CASSPTGTYTEAFF	TGTGCCAGCAGTCCAACCGGGACATACACTGAAGCTTTCTTT
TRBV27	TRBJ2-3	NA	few	CASSPWASSTDTQYF	TGTGCCAGCAGTCCATGGGCCAGTAGCACAGATACGCAGTATTTT
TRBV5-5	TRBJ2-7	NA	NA	CASSWGGAADEQYF	TGTGCCAGCAGCTGGGGCGGGGCAGCTGACGAGCAGTACTTC
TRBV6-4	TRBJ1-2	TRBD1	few	CASLPDRWGNYGYTF	TGTGCCAGCTTACCGGACAGGTGGGGGAACTATGGCTACACCTTC
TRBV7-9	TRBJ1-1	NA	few	CASSPQGGRNEAFF	TGTGCCAGCAGCCCCCAAGGGGGGAGAAATGAAGCTTTCTTT
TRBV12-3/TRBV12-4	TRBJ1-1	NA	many	CASSFAGVGSTEAFF	TGTGCCAGCAGTTTTGCGGGAGTTGGGAGCACTGAAGCTTTCTTT
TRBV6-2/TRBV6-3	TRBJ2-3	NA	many	CASSLELGVNTQYF	TGTGCCAGCAGTTTGGAGCTGGGGGTGAATACGCAGTATTTT
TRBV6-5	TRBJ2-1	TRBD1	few	CASSYSLIDRGNNEQFF	TGTGCCAGCAGTTACTCGCTCATCGACAGGGGAAACAATGAGCAGTTCTTC
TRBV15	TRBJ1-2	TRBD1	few	CATSQRTGGYGYTF	TGTGCCACCAGCCAAAGGACAGGGGGGTATGGTTACACCTTC
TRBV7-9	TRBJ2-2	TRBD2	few	CASSSLLAGDNTGELFF	TGTGCCAGCAGCTCTCTATTAGCGGGGGATAACACCGGGGAGCTGTTTTTT
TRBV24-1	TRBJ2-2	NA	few	CATRGSSAGELFF	TGTGCCACCAGGGGATCTTCTGCCGGGGAGCTGTTTTTT
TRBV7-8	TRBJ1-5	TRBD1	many	CASSLGQPTSNQPQHF	TGTGCCAGCAGCTTGGGACAGCCAACCAGCAATCAGCCCCAGCATTTT
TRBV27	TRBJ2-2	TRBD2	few	CASSLSVAGVTGELFF	TGTGCCAGCAGTTTATCAGTAGCGGGAGTAACCGGGGAGCTGTTTTTT
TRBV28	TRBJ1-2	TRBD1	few	CASRWGQSCTF	TGTGCCAGCAGGTGGGGACAGTCCTGCACCTTC
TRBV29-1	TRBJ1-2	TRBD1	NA	CSVLPGQGAHNYGYTF	TGCAGCGTACTCCCGGGACAGGGGGCGCATAACTATGGCTACACCTTC
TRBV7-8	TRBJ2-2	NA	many	CASSLTTDPTRNTGELFF	TGTGCCAGCAGCTTAACGACGGACCCGACGCGAAACACCGGGGAGCTGTTTTTT
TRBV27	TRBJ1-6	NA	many	CASSFNLPDSPLHF	TGTGCCAGCAGTTTCAATTTACCGGATTCACCCCTCCACTTT
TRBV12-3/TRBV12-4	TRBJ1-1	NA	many	CASSLGSPTEAFF	TGTGCCAGCAGTTTGGGGAGCCCCACTGAAGCTTTCTTT
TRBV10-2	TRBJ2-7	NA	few	CASSESKRSSYEQYF	TGCGCCAGCAGTGAGTCGAAGAGATCTTCCTACGAGCAGTACTTC
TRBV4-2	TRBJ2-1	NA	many	CASSQGKGPHEQFF	TGTGCCAGCAGCCAAGGAAAGGGACCGCATGAGCAGTTCTTC
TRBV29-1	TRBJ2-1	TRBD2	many	CSVVLAGFNEQFF	TGCAGCGTTGTTCTAGCGGGCTTCAATGAGCAGTTCTTC
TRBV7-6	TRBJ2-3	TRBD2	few	CASSSPVPSGSDPSTDTQYF	TGTGCCAGCAGTTCACCCGTCCCTAGCGGGAGCGACCCTAGCACAGATACGCAGTATTTT
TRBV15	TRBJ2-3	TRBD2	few	CATSRGRSGGAADTQYF	TGTGCCACCAGCAGAGGCCGTAGCGGGGGGGCTGCAGATACGCAGTATTTT